This T cell receptor beta chain was obtained from a study of blood T cell repertoires in COVID-19. Libraries were prepared by immunoSEQ multiplex PCR; TCRdb keeps only in-frame clonotypes and omits some of them. The sample lists about 160,000 clones, about 88% occurring once. V gave up 5 bases and J gave up 4 bases; unmatched junction bases: 9. The CDR3 has 15 amino acids. Germline CDR1 is SNHLY and CDR2 is FYNNEI. Sequenced: peripheral blood. The rearrangement uses TRBV2 and TRBJ2-7, with 9 bases aligning to TRBD2. The source is a woman older than 75 with acute or convalescent COVID-19. DNA for the CDR3: TGTGCCAGCAGTCCCGATCTAGCGGGAAGATACGAGCAGTACTTC. Its translation is CASSPDLAGRYEQYF.